This entry lists 5 T cell receptor beta chains sequenced from one sample in a study of monozygotic twins with inflammatory bowel disease (dated 2019 in TCRdb). Library method: 5' RACE. Sequencing instrument: Illumina HiSeq 2500. Through TCRdb reprocessing, the reads give one entry per CDR3 protein sequence; DNA is omitted. The sample's own table lists approximately 300,000 distinct CDR3 sequences. Approximately 5.4% of the sample comes from the top ten. Material: blood. These receptors were obtained from a human donor with ulcerative colitis or Crohn's disease, or a healthy co-twin of an affected twin (not recorded which).

The rearrangement joins TRBV7-2 to TRBJ2-2; TCRdb gives TRBD1 as the D gene, but with no DNA this cannot be confirmed. The CDR3 length is 16 residues. The germline V gene has CDR1 SGHTA and CDR2 FQGNSA. The CDR3 reads CASSLSGRGATGELFF.

The chain employs TRBV7-9 and TRBJ1-4; TCRdb calls TRBD1, which cannot be checked without DNA. The germline CDR1 and CDR2 sequences are SEHNR and FQNEAQ (reference sequence). The CDR3 contains 13 residues. CDR3 protein: CASSLGSGEKLFF.

This chain links TRBV19 with TRBJ2-7; TCRdb's D call, TRBD1, is unchecked because there is no DNA. CDR3 length equals 15 residues. CDR1 is LNHDA, CDR2 SQIVND, per germline (reference sequence). CDR3 sequence: CASSSGQGFVYEQYF.

The genes are TRBV7-8 and TRBJ2-5. This CDR3 is 14 amino acids long. Germline values: CDR1 SGHVS, CDR2 FQNEAQ. CDR3 amino acids: CASSLGQVQETQYF.

The rearrangement joins TRBV29-1 to TRBJ2-7; no DNA is available, so the TRBD2 call from TCRdb remains unchecked. The CDR3 runs to 12 residues. Germline CDR1 and CDR2: SQVTM and ANQGSEA. The CDR3 here is CSVGEGTYEQYF.